Shown below are 10 T cell receptor beta chains from a single sample sequenced in a study of blood T cell repertoires in COVID-19. Sequencing was performed with immunoSEQ multiplex PCR; in TCRdb, only in-frame clones are kept and a portion is missing. Of about 93,000 clones in the sample, almost 90% were seen once. The sequenced sample was peripheral blood. These receptors were collected from a human donor with active COVID-19. The donor label of this sample is uncertain.

The J gene is TRBJ2-2, the V gene TRBV7-6; 9 nucleotides agree with TRBD1. Looked up from germline, CDR1 is SGHVS and CDR2 is FNYEAQ. J lost 6 bases, V lost 2 bases, and 7 bases had no gene match. The length of the CDR3 is 16 residues. CDR3 protein: CASSLPGQGNAGELFF. CDR3 coding DNA: TGTGCCAGCAGCTTACCGGGACAGGGTAACGCCGGGGAGCTGTTTTTT. The complete variable domain, with remaining parts taken from reference TRBV7-6 and TRBJ2-2, reads GAGVSQSPRYKVTKRGQDVALRCDPISGHVSLYWYRQALGQGPEFLTYFNYEAQQDKSGLPNDRFSAERPEGSISTLTIQRTEQRDSAMYRCASSLPGQGNAGELFFGEGSRLTVL.

This clone was recorded only once. J is TRBJ1-1 and V is TRBV18; 11 bases match TRBD1. Germline V gene data show CDR1 as KGHSH and CDR2 as LQKENI. J was trimmed by 5 bases and V by 6 bases; bases with no gene match: 5. This CDR3 is 14 amino acids long. The CDR3: CASSTGTGGTEAFF. For the CDR3, the DNA is TGTGCCAGCTCCACCGGGACAGGGGGGACTGAAGCTTTCTTT.

The chain couples TRBV12-3 or TRBV12-4 to TRBJ1-6; D gene ambiguous. This CDR3 is built from 13 residues. Between the trimmed V and J ends, which lost 2 bases and 10 bases, there was a span of 9 bases. CDR3 sequence: CASSLREGSPLHF. In nucleotides, the CDR3 is TGTGCCAGCAGTTTAAGGGAGGGATCACCCCTCCACTTT.

The V gene is TRBV4-1, the J gene TRBJ1-2; 7 bases align to TRBD1. The trim removed 3 bases at V and 1 base at J, leaving 2 bases unmatched. This CDR3 has 14 residues. Germline values: CDR1 MGHRA, CDR2 YSYEKL. The CDR3 spells CASSQRQGNYGYTF. In nucleotides, the CDR3 is TGCGCCAGCAGCCAGAGACAGGGTAACTATGGCTACACCTTC.

This chain uses TRBV10-3 with TRBJ2-3; TRBD2 aligns across 9 bases. The V gene's germline CDR1 is ENHRY and CDR2 SYGVKD. The CDR3 loop spans 14 amino acids. The V and J ends lost 10 bases and 5 bases, in that order; junction bases with no gene match: 10. This CDR3 reads CATSLGLARDTQYF. The CDR3 DNA is TGTGCCACATCACTAGGACTAGCGAGAGATACGCAGTATTTT.

This chain uses TRBV6-5 with TRBJ1-4; possible D gene TRBD1, 6 bases. The germline CDR1 and CDR2 sequences are MNHEY and SVGAGI. The CDR3 runs to 14 residues. The V end lost 6 bases, the J end lost 8 bases, and 16 bases lay between the germline ends. The CDR3 DNA is TGTGCCAGCAGAAGAGGGCAGGGGAAGGAAAAACTGTTTTTT. It translates to CASRRGQGKEKLFF.

DNA for the CDR3: TGCGCCAGCAGCCGAGGGCCTTCTGGGGCCAACGTCCTGACTTTC. This translates into CASSRGPSGANVLTF. V is TRBV5-1 and J is TRBJ2-6; weak D call: TRBD2 (5 bases). Germline V gives CDR1 SGHRS, CDR2 YFSETQ. This CDR3 spans 15 amino acids. V was cut by 4 bases and J by 1 base, with 9 bases left in between. Full variable domain (outside the CDR3, taken from reference TRBV5-1 and TRBJ2-6): KAGVTQTPRYLIKTRGQQVTLSCSPISGHRSVSWYQQTPGQGLQFLFEYFSETQRNKGNFPGRFSGRQFSNSRSEMNVSTLELGDSALYLCASSRGPSGANVLTFGAGSRLTVL.

V gene TRBV4-2 combines with J gene TRBJ2-7; D unresolved. CDR1 LGHNA and CDR2 YNFKEQ come from the germline V gene. The CDR3 is 13 amino acids. V lost 0 bases and J 2 bases, leaving 5 bases between the germline ends. Here the CDR3 DNA reads TGTGCCAGCAGCCAAGACCAGGCCTACGAGCAGTACTTC. As protein: CASSQDQAYEQYF.

The V call is TRBV4-3, the J call TRBJ2-1; 8 bases match TRBD1. The CDR3 extends over 13 amino acids. The J segment lost 10 bases and the V segment lost 2 bases, leaving 4 bases of the junction unmatched. Germline V gene lookup returns CDR1 LGHNA and CDR2 YSLEER. The CDR3 DNA sequence: TGCGCCAGCAGCCAACCTCAGGGGGCAGAGCAGTTCTTC. Translating gives CASSQPQGAEQFF.

The rearrangement joins TRBV28 to TRBJ1-5, with TRBD1 matching over 7 bases. Germline CDR1 MDHEN, CDR2 SYDVKM. This CDR3 is 15 amino acids long. The J segment lost 7 bases and the V segment lost 6 bases, leaving 12 bases of the junction unmatched. DNA for the CDR3: TGTGCCAGCAGGCTCGACAGGGTTCGGTTGCAGCCCCAGCATTTT. As protein: CASRLDRVRLQPQHF.